This TCR beta chain originates from a study of long-term antiretroviral therapy in people with HIV. The CDR3 runs 17 residues. Germline V lookup: CDR1 SGHNT, CDR2 YYREEE (reference sequence). Unmatched junction bases numbered 7, after V lost 4 bases and J lost 3 bases. At survey level, the immunoSEQ assay was run in its v3.0 version. Using immunoSEQ multiplex PCR, the repertoire was profiled, and TCRdb retains in-frame clones only, with some absent. The sample lists 40,000 to 50,000 clones; about 94% were seen once. The origin of this receptor is a young man with HIV. Source: unsorted PBMCs, taken roughly 9.4 years after starting antiretroviral therapy. The chain uses TRBV5-4 and TRBJ2-3, with 14 bases lining up with TRBD2. The CDR3 nucleotides read TGTGCCAGCAGCGCTAGACTAGCGGGGGGGCCGACAGATACGCAGTATTTT. It codes for CASSARLAGGPTDTQYF.